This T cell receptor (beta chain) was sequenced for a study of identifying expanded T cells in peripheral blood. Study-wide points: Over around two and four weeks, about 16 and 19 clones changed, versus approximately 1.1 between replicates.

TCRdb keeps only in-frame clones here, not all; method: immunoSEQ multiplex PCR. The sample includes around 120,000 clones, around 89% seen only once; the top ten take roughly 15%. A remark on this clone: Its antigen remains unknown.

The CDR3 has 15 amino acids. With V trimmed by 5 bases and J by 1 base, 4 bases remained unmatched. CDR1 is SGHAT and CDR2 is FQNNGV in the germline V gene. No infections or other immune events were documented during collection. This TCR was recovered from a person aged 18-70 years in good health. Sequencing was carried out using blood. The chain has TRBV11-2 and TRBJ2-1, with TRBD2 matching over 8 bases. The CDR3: CASSPIAGSYNEQFF. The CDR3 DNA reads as TGTGCCAGCAGCCCGATAGCGGGGTCCTACAATGAGCAGTTCTTC.